The TCR beta chain described here comes from a study of blood T cell repertoires in COVID-19. For the study at large: Italy, Spain and the United States were the sources of the convalescent and acute COVID-19 samples.

In the authors' methods: Using reference gene primer amplification, nucleated cell counts were estimated. The data were produced by immunoSEQ multiplex PCR, yet TCRdb's version contains in-frame clones alone and is incomplete. V, J and clone size are those of that table, while D and trimming were read from the DNA. The sample lists tens of thousands of clones; roughly 87% were seen once. Enrolled during active infection, Seattle patients were then followed longitudinally. Germline trimming cut 1 base from V and 5 bases from J; bases unmatched to any gene: 4. CDR3 length equals 14 residues. Germline-derived CDR1 and CDR2 are LNHDA and SQIVND (reference sequence).

The sequenced material came from peripheral blood. The chain is built from TRBV19 and TRBJ2-5; 7 nucleotides line up with TRBD1. The sequence came from a man between 18 and 29 years old with COVID-19, enrolled during active disease. CDR3 bases: TGTGCCAGTAGTATAGGTACCAGGGGGGAGACCCAGTACTTC. It specifies CASSIGTRGETQYF.